One sample yielded the 19 T cell receptor beta chains listed below, sequenced in a study of CD8 T cells in Susac syndrome. The RNA, about 0.45 to 1 ug, was put through reverse transcription using random hexamers. TCRdb ran MiXCR on the immunoSEQ multiplex PCR reads and lists one entry per CDR3 protein. Among 150,000 or so distinct CDR3 sequences listed, roughly 94% were seen once. The sequencing input was CD4+ T cells from PBMCs. These receptor sequences come from a human donor with Susac syndrome.

The chain links TRBV20-1 to TRBJ1-1; 7 bases agree with TRBD1. Germline V gene lookup returns CDR1 DFQATT and CDR2 SNEGSKA (reference sequence). The trim removed 5 bases at V and 1 base at J, leaving 10 bases unmatched. The CDR3 consists of 15 residues. The CDR3 DNA reads as TGCAGTGCTCACCGACAGGGCAAGACGAACACTGAAGCTTTCTTT. It specifies CSAHRQGKTNTEAFF.

This rearrangement joins TRBV20-1 to TRBJ1-1; TRBD1 is a possible D gene (6 bases). Germline CDR1 is DFQATT and CDR2 is SNEGSKA (reference sequence). The CDR3 extends over 13 amino acids. V lost 3 bases and J lost 5, with 13 bases in between. In nucleotides, the CDR3 is TGCAGTGCTAGTCAGGGGTTGGTGACTGAAGCTTTCTTT. As protein: CSASQGLVTEAFF.

The chain joins TRBV25-1 to TRBJ2-1; tentatively, D is TRBD2 (5 bases). Germline V gene data show CDR1 as MGHDK and CDR2 as SYGVNS. V was trimmed by 5 bases and J by 9 bases, leaving 17 bases between them. The CDR3 consists of 14 residues. CDR3 nucleotides: TGTGCCAGCAGTCTAGCTTCGGTCAGAGTTGAGCAGTTCTTC. Its translation: CASSLASVRVEQFF.

The rearrangement links TRBV1 to TRBJ2-1; the table's TRBD1 call for D was not verified on the DNA. TRBV1 is a known pseudogene. The CDR3 extends over 17 amino acids. CDR3 nucleotide sequence: TGCACCAGCAGCCAGGGGGGATCGGGGGGAGTTACTGGAGAGCAGTTCTTC. Translating gives CTSSQGGSGGVTGEQFF.

The chain is built from TRBV29-1 and TRBJ1-1; 8 nucleotides match TRBD1. CDR1 is SQVTM and CDR2 is ANQGSEA in the germline V gene. Trimming took 7 bases from V and 5 from J; bases not matched to a gene: 9. This CDR3 is built from 13 residues. CDR3 DNA: TGCAGCGGACAAGGACAGGGTTATACTGAAGCTTTCTTT. This codes for CSGQGQGYTEAFF.

In its sample, this clonotype was seen once. The chain carries TRBV29-1 and TRBJ2-7; 10 positions match TRBD1. This CDR3 has 14 residues. CDR1 is SQVTM and CDR2 is ANQGSEA in the germline V gene. V trimming: 4 bases; J trimming: 4 bases; junction bases outside the gene matches: 7. This CDR3 is CSVGDRGLRYEQYF. CDR3 nucleotide sequence: TGCAGCGTTGGGGACAGGGGTTTGCGTTACGAGCAGTACTTC.

The V and J genes are TRBV10-2 and TRBJ2-5; no clear D. Trimming left V 4 bases short and J 9 bases short, with 12 bases between. CDR3 size: 12 residues. Per germline, CDR1 WSHSY and CDR2 SAAADI. Here the CDR3 reads CASSGAPGPQYF. In DNA form, the CDR3 reads TGCGCCAGCAGTGGGGCCCCCGGACCCCAGTACTTC.

The chain employs TRBV20-1 and TRBJ2-1; 10 bases line up with TRBD2. V shed 4 bases and J 7 bases; nucleotides not matched to a gene: 7. CDR1 is DFQATT and CDR2 is SNEGSKA in the germline V gene (reference sequence). CDR3 length: 14 amino acids. CDR3 in amino acids: CSATGTSEQNEQFF. The CDR3 DNA follows: TGCAGTGCTACCGGGACTAGCGAGCAGAATGAGCAGTTCTTC.

The V and J genes are TRBV6-1 and TRBJ1-5; 8 nucleotides match TRBD1. The CDR3 covers 15 residues. Trimming at V came to 6 bases and at J to 3 bases, leaving 7 bases not matched to a gene. Germline CDR1 and CDR2: MNHNS and SASEGT. DNA for the CDR3: TGTGCCAGCAGACCGGGACAGGCCTACAATCAGCCCCAGCATTTT. This encodes CASRPGQAYNQPQHF.

DNA of the CDR3: TGTGCCAGCAGCTCCGACATTGGACAGATCTATGGCTACACCTTC. It is translated as CASSSDIGQIYGYTF. The chain employs TRBV7-8 and TRBJ1-2; D perhaps matches TRBD1 (6 bases). This CDR3 is built from 15 residues. V was cut by 4 bases and J by 4 bases, with 16 bases left in between. Per the germline V gene, CDR1 is SGHVS and CDR2 is FQNEAQ.

The chain joins TRBV30 to TRBJ2-7, with 9 bases lining up with TRBD1. Per germline, CDR1 GTSNPN and CDR2 SVGIG (reference sequence). Trimming at V came to 3 bases and at J to 3 bases, leaving 3 bases not matched to a gene. The CDR3 totals 13 residues. The CDR3 region has the DNA TGTGCCTGGAGCCCGGACAGGGGCTACGAGCAGTACTTC. It translates to CAWSPDRGYEQYF.

This clonotype appeared once. The chain is built from TRBV9 and TRBJ1-2; no definite D call. This CDR3 region has 16 residues. Between the trimmed V and J ends, which lost 0 bases and 8 bases, there was a span of 20 bases. Germline CDR1 reads SGDLS; CDR2 reads YYNGEE. The chain's CDR3 is CASSVGGNRPVGGYTF. As DNA, the CDR3 is TGTGCCAGCAGCGTAGGCGGAAATAGGCCCGTCGGCGGCTACACCTTC.

The V and J genes are TRBV5-1 and TRBJ2-7, with a weak D call TRBD2 (6 bases). The CDR3 consists of 12 residues. Trimming cost V 4 bases and J 4 bases, with 9 bases left between them. Germline V gives CDR1 SGHRS, CDR2 YFSETQ. CDR3 in amino acids: CASSREPYEQYF. The DNA of the CDR3 is TGCGCCAGCAGCCGGGAGCCATACGAGCAGTACTTC.

V usage is TRBV14 and J usage is TRBJ2-7; 8 nucleotides match TRBD1. Trimming removed 3 bases from V and 6 bases from J; junction bases left unmatched: 4. The V gene's germline CDR1 is SGHDN and CDR2 FVKESK. CDR3 size: 13 residues. CDR3 residues: CASSHRDRGEQYF. The CDR3 DNA reads TGTGCCAGCAGCCACCGCGACAGGGGCGAGCAGTACTTC.

The chain has TRBV15 and TRBJ2-3; 11 bases are a match to TRBD1. Trimming took 5 bases from V and 5 from J; bases not matched to a gene: 9. Germline V gene sequence: CDR1 LNHNV, CDR2 YYDKDF (reference sequence). CDR3 length equals 16 residues. The CDR3 DNA reads as TGTGCCACCAGCTCACGGACAGGGGGCGCGGGAGATACGCAGTATTTT. Amino acids: CATSSRTGGAGDTQYF. The variable domain in full, with the rest retrieved from reference TRBV15 and TRBJ2-3, is DAMVIQNPRYQVTQFGKPVTLSCSQTLNHNVMYWYQQKSSQAPKLLFHYYDKDFNNEADTPDNFQSRRPNTSFCFLDIRSPGLGDTAMYLCATSSRTGGAGDTQYFGPGTRLTVL.

V usage is TRBV3-1 and J usage is TRBJ1-1; the D is unclear. Germline V lookup: CDR1 LGHDT, CDR2 YNNKEL (reference sequence). This CDR3 has 15 amino acids. The V gene lost 2 bases and the J gene lost 4 bases, with 14 bases spanning the gap. Here the CDR3 reads CASSQPMQVGTEAFF. CDR3 sequence (DNA): TGTGCCAGCAGCCAACCTATGCAAGTGGGCACTGAAGCTTTCTTT. The complete variable domain, with remaining parts taken from reference TRBV3-1 and TRBJ1-1, reads DTAVSQTPKYLVTQMGNDKSIKCEQNLGHDTMYWYKQDSKKFLKIMFSYNNKELIINETVPNRFSPKSPDKAHLNLHINSLELGDSAVYFCASSQPMQVGTEAFFGQGTRLTVV.

The rearrangement joins TRBV27 to TRBJ1-1; D remains ambiguous. There are 13 residues in the CDR3. Trimming took 0 bases from V and 1 from J, leaving 3 bases between them. Germline assignment: CDR1 MNHEY and CDR2 SMNVEV (reference sequence). CDR3 sequence: CASSLSENTEAFF. For the CDR3, the DNA is TGTGCCAGCAGTTTATCCGAGAACACTGAAGCTTTCTTT.

The chain links TRBV9 to TRBJ1-3; D remains ambiguous. This CDR3 is built from 15 residues. Germline V gene sequence: CDR1 SGDLS, CDR2 YYNGEE. Between the trimmed V and J ends, which lost 4 bases and 4 bases, there was a span of 15 bases. CDR3 loop: CASSPEGSEGNTIYF. The CDR3 nucleotides read TGTGCCAGCAGCCCGGAGGGAAGTGAAGGAAACACCATATATTTT.

The V gene is TRBV7-2, the J gene TRBJ2-7; 9 bases agree with TRBD2. Trimming removed 1 base from V and 4 bases from J; junction bases left unmatched: 2. CDR3 length equals 14 residues. Germline V CDR1 and CDR2: SGHTA, FQGNSA. The CDR3 loop is CASSLDAGGYEQYF. CDR3 sequence (DNA): TGTGCCAGCAGCTTAGACGCGGGAGGGTACGAGCAGTACTTC.